A single sample gave rise to the 12 T cell receptor beta chains below, sequenced in a study of shared clonotypes between healthy human individuals. This table comes from immunoSEQ multiplex PCR, and its TCRdb copy is limited to in-frame clones, with some not included. The table records 1,500,000 or so clones, approximately 97% of them present only once. Sequencing was performed on naive CD4+ T cells sorted from blood. Subset: CD45RA+ positively selected. The source is a man aged 30-40 years in good health.

A single count supports this clone. The gene calls are TRBV7-2 and TRBJ1-2; D not certain. Trimming stripped 5 bases from V and 8 bases from J, with 9 bases between. Germline V gives CDR1 SGHTA, CDR2 FQGNSA. This CDR3 contains 11 residues. The CDR3 DNA is TGTGCCAGCAGCCAACCCGGGGGCTACACCTTC. Amino acids: CASSQPGGYTF.

The chain is built from TRBV19 and TRBJ1-5; the D is unclear. The CDR3 is made up of 18 amino acids. The V and J ends lost 3 bases and 0 bases respectively, with 18 bases between them. Germline CDR1 reads LNHDA; CDR2 reads SQIVND (reference sequence). In DNA, the CDR3 is TGTGCCAGTAGTATGCTAGGGTTTGCTACCGATAGCAATCAGCCCCAGCATTTT. This sequence encodes CASSMLGFATDSNQPQHF. The full variable domain, with the rest looked up from reference TRBV19 and TRBJ1-5, is DGGITQSPKYLFRKEGQNVTLSCEQNLNHDAMYWYRQDPGQGLRLIYYSQIVNDFQKGDIAEGYSVSREKKESFPLTVTSAQKNPTAFYLCASSMLGFATDSNQPQHFGDGTRLSIL.

The rearrangement links TRBV11-2 to TRBJ1-1, with D possibly matching TRBD1 (6 bases). Trimming pared 2 bases from V and 3 bases from J, leaving 10 bases between. Germline CDR1 and CDR2: SGHAT and FQNNGV. There are 14 residues in the CDR3. This chain's CDR3 is CASSLLQGYTEAFF. In DNA form, the CDR3 reads TGTGCCAGCAGCTTATTGCAGGGGTACACTGAAGCTTTCTTT.

The chain combines TRBV29-1 with TRBJ2-7; D not certain. This CDR3 region has 11 residues. Germline lookup yields CDR1 SQVTM and CDR2 ANQGSEA. V shed 5 bases and J shed 1 base, with 6 bases lying between them. CDR3 in amino acids: CSVRRSYEQYF. Written as DNA, the CDR3 is TGCAGCGTTCGTCGATCCTACGAGCAGTACTTC.

The genes are TRBV19 and TRBJ1-5; TRBD1 matches at 10 bases. Germline values: CDR1 LNHDA, CDR2 SQIVND (reference sequence). The CDR3 runs to 16 residues. V dropped 4 bases and J dropped 3; count of bases not matched to a gene: 6. In nucleotides, the CDR3 is TGTGCCAGTAGTACGACAGGGGGCGAGGACAATCAGCCCCAGCATTTT. Its translation: CASSTTGGEDNQPQHF.

The J gene is TRBJ1-2, the V gene TRBV5-1; 8 nucleotides line up with TRBD1. Trimming at V came to 0 bases and at J to 6 bases, leaving 7 bases not matched to a gene. The CDR3 runs to 15 residues. The germline V gene encodes CDR1 SGHRS and CDR2 YFSETQ. As DNA, the CDR3 is TGCGCCAGCAGCTTGGCCCAGGGGGCGGGGGATGGCTACACCTTC. Its protein product is CASSLAQGAGDGYTF.

This clone was recorded only once. J is TRBJ1-1 and V is TRBV5-1, with no clear D. The V end lost 4 bases, the J end lost 6 bases, and 13 bases lay between the germline ends. This CDR3 comprises 13 residues. Germline lookup yields CDR1 SGHRS and CDR2 YFSETQ. CDR3 in amino acids: CASSPHHVAEAFF. The CDR3 DNA reads TGCGCCAGCAGCCCCCATCATGTTGCTGAAGCTTTCTTT.

Concerning this clone: This CDR3 is also generated by other DNA sequences in the sample. The J gene is TRBJ2-5, the V gene TRBV5-1; D not resolved. The V and J ends lost 0 bases and 2 bases respectively, with 5 bases between them. The germline V gene encodes CDR1 SGHRS and CDR2 YFSETQ. The CDR3 is made up of 13 amino acids. The CDR3 sequence is CASSLAVQETQYF. DNA for the CDR3: TGCGCCAGCAGCTTGGCTGTACAAGAGACCCAGTACTTC.

Here the CDR3 DNA reads TGCGCCAGCAGCCAAGTACAGGGGATGCCAGCTTTCTTT. Encoded protein: CASSQVQGMPAFF. V gene TRBV4-3 combines with J gene TRBJ1-1; 7 bases align to TRBD1. The trim removed 1 base at V and 10 bases at J, leaving 6 bases unmatched. Germline V gives CDR1 LGHNA, CDR2 YSLEER. The CDR3 is 13 residues long.

This clone was picked up one time. The chain employs TRBV27 and TRBJ2-3, with D hard to call. Germline V gene sequence: CDR1 MNHEY, CDR2 SMNVEV (reference sequence). This CDR3 contains 12 residues. V shed 5 bases and J shed 2 bases, with 5 bases lying between them. The CDR3 spells CASSTLTDTQYF. CDR3 DNA: TGTGCCAGCAGTACCCTCACAGATACGCAGTATTTT.

A single count supports this clone. The sample has other DNA sequences that encode this CDR3 too. The rearrangement joins TRBV2 to TRBJ2-5; tentative D call: TRBD2 (6 bases). The CDR3 runs to 12 residues. Germline lookup yields CDR1 SNHLY and CDR2 FYNNEI. Trimming removed 6 bases at V and 4 bases at J, with 9 bases between. In DNA, the CDR3 is TGTGCCAGCAGCGGGGGACGAGAGACCCAGTACTTC. Translation: CASSGGRETQYF.

The gene calls are TRBV10-3 and TRBJ1-2; TRBD1 matches 11 bases. Germline CDR1 is ENHRY and CDR2 is SYGVKD. The CDR3 sequence is 15 residues long. Unmatched junction bases numbered 7, after V lost 6 bases and J lost 4 bases. The CDR3 DNA follows: TGTGCCATCAGCTTTCCGGGACAGGGGGGCTATGGCTACACCTTC. Protein product: CAISFPGQGGYGYTF.